This T cell receptor (beta chain) is drawn from a study of T cells in Graves' hyperthyroidism and ophthalmopathy. Study as a whole: Blood was drawn when the patient was first diagnosed and still untreated. Study results and caveats: Most thyroid clonotypes expanded above 0.001 appeared in blood too.

Amplified regions were TCR beta CDR3 sequences from RNA transcripts. HTBI primers were used for first-round RT-PCR of the TCR CDR3. In TCRdb, the multiplex PCR reads were re-called with MiXCR into one record per CDR3 protein. The top ten clones hold 10% to 15% of a sample with approximately 270,000 distinct CDR3 sequences, more than 14% of them seen once. This sample holds PBMCs from under 11 ml fresh peripheral blood. This clonotype was counted at least ten times. No antigen is known for it. The CDR3 has 14 residues. V was shortened by 2 bases and J by 4 bases, with 11 bases between the two germline ends. The germline CDR1 and CDR2 sequences are LGHDT and YNNKEL (reference sequence).

The TCR originated in a woman in her thirties or forties with Graves' hyperthyroidism that later progressed to Graves' ophthalmopathy. The sample was blood. The chain has TRBV3-1 and TRBJ2-5; tentatively, D is TRBD1 (5 bases). This CDR3 is CASSQQGGGETQYF. CDR3 DNA: TGTGCCAGCAGCCAACAGGGTGGCGGAGAGACCCAGTACTTC.